This T cell receptor beta chain was obtained from a study of blood T cell repertoires in COVID-19. Method: immunoSEQ multiplex PCR; TCRdb's copy keeps in-frame clones and lacks some. This sample yields about 250,000 clones, of which more than 85% are seen a single time; 0.7% to 0.9% belongs to the top ten. V was trimmed by 5 bases and J by 13 bases, leaving 15 bases between them. CDR1 SGHTA and CDR2 FQGTGA come from the germline V gene. The length of the CDR3 is 12 residues. The source is a man aged 30 to 39 with acute or convalescent COVID-19. The chain couples TRBV7-3 to TRBJ2-1, with D possibly TRBD2 on 5 matching bases. Sequenced input: peripheral blood. CDR3 bases: TGTGCCAGCAGCCTTCTGGCCGGGGTACAGTTCTTC. Translating it yields CASSLLAGVQFF.